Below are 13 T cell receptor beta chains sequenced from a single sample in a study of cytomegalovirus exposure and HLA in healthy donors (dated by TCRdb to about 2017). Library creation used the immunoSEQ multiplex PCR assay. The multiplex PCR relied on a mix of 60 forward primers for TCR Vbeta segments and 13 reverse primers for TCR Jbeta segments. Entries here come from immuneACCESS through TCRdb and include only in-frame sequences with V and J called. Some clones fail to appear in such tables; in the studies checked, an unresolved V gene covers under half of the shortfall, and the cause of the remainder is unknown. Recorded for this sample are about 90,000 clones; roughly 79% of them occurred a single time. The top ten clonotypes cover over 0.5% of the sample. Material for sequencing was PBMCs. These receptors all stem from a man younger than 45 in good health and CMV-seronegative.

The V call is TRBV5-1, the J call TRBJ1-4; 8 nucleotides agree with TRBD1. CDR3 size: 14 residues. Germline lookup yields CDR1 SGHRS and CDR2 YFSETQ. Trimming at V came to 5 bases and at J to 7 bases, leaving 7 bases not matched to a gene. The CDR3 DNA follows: TGCGCCAGCAGGGTGGGACAGGTTTTTGAAAAACTGTTTTTT. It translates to CASRVGQVFEKLFF.

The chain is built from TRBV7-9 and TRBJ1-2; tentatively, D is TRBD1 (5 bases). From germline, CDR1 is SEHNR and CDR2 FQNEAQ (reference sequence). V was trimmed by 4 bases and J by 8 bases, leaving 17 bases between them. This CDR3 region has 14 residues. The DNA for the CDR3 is TGTGCCAGCAGCTCCCGCGGAAGGGGCTGGGGCTACACCTTC. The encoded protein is CASSSRGRGWGYTF. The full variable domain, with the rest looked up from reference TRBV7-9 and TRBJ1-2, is DTGVSQNPRHKITKRGQNVTFRCDPISEHNRLYWYRQTLGQGPEFLTYFQNEAQLEKSRLLSDRFSAERPKGSFSTLEIQRTEQGDSAMYLCASSSRGRGWGYTFGSGTRLTVV.

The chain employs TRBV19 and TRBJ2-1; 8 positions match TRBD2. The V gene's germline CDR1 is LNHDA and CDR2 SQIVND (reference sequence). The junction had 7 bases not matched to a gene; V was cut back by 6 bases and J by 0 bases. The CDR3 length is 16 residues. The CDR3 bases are TGTGCCAGTAGCAAACTAGCGGCTTTCTCCTACAATGAGCAGTTCTTC. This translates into CASSKLAAFSYNEQFF.

CDR3 loop: CASSVDRANYGYTF. As DNA, the CDR3 is TGTGCCAGTAGCGTCGACAGGGCTAACTATGGCTACACCTTC. This sequence joins TRBV19 and TRBJ1-2; 7 nucleotides match TRBD1. The CDR3 runs to 14 residues. Trimming at V came to 6 bases and at J to 0 bases, leaving 4 bases not matched to a gene. Germline CDR1 reads LNHDA; CDR2 reads SQIVND (reference sequence).

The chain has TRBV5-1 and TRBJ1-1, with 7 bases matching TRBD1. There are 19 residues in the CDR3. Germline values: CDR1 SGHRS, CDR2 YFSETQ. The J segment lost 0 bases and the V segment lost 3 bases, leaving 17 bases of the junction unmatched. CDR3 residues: CASSYHPGGAGGMNTEAFF. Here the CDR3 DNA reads TGCGCCAGCAGCTATCACCCGGGAGGGGCAGGGGGGATGAACACTGAAGCTTTCTTT.

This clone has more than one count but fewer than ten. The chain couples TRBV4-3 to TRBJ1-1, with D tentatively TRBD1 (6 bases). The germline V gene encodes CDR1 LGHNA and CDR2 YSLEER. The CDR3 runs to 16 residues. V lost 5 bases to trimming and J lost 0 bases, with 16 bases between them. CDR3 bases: TGCGCCAGCAGCTCCCGAGGGGGATCCATGAACACTGAAGCTTTCTTT. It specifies CASSSRGGSMNTEAFF.

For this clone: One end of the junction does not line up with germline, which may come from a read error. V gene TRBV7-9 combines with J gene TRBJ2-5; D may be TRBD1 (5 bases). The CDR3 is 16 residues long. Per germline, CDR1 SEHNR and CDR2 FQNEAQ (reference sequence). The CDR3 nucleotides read TGTTCCAGCAGCTTAGATTTAGGGGAATACCAAGAGACCCAGTACTTC. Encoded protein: CSSSLDLGEYQETQYF.

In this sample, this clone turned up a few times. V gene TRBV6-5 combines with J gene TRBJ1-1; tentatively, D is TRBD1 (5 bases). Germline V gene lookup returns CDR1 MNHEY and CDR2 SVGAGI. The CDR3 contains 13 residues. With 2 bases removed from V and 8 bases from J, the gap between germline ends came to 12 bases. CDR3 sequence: CASSYALTAEAFF. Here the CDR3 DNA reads TGTGCCAGCAGTTACGCGTTGACAGCGGAAGCTTTCTTT.

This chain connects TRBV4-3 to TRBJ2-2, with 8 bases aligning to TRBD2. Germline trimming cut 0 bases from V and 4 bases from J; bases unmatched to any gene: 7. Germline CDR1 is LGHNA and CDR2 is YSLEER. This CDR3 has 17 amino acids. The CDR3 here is CASSQEVGRGGTGELFF. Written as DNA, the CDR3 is TGCGCCAGCAGCCAAGAAGTGGGACGGGGGGGCACCGGGGAGCTGTTTTTT.

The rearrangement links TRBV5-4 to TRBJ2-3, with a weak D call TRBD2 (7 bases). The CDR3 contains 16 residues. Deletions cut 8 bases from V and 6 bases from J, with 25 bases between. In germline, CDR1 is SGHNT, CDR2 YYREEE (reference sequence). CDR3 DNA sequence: TGTGCCAGTTCCCGCTTGGGGGGGGGCATGTCGGATACGCAGTATTTT. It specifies CASSRLGGGMSDTQYF.

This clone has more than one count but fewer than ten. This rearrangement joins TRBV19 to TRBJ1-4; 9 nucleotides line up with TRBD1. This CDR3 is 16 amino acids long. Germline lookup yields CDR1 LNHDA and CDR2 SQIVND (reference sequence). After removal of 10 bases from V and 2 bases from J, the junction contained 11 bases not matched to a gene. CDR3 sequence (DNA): TGTGCCACCTCAACAGGGGGCAGAGGGACTAATGAAAAACTGTTTTTT. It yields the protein CATSTGGRGTNEKLFF.

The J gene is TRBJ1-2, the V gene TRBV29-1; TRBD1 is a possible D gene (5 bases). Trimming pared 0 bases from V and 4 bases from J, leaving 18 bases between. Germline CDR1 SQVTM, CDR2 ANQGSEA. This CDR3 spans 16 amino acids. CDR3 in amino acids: CSVEDWEGREAYGYTF. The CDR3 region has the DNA TGCAGCGTTGAAGATTGGGAGGGCAGGGAGGCCTATGGCTACACCTTC.

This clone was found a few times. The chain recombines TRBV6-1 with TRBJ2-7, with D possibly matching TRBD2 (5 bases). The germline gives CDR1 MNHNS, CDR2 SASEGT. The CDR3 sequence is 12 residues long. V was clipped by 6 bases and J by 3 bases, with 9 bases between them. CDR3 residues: CASRDFHYEQYV. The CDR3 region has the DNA TGTGCCAGCAGGGACTTCCACTACGAGCAGTACGTC.